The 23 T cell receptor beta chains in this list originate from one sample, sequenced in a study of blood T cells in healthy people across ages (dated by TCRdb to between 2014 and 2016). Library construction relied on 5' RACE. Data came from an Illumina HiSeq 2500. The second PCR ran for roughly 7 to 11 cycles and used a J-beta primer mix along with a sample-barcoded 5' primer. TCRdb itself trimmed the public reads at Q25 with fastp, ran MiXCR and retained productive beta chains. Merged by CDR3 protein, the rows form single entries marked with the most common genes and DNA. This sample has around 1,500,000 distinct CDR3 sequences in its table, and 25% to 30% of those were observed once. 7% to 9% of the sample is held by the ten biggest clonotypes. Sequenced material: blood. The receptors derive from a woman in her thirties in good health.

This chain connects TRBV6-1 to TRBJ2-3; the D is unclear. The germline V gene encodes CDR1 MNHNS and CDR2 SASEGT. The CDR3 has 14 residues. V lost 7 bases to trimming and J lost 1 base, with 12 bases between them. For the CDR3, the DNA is TGTGCCAGCAAAGAGACCCAGGGCACAGATACGCAGTATTTT. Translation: CASKETQGTDTQYF.

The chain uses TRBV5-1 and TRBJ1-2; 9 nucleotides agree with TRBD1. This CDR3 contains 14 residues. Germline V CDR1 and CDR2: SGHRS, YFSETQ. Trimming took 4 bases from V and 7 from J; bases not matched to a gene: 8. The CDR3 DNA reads TGCGCCAGCAGCCTGGGACAGGGTGTGTTTGGCTACACCTTC. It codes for CASSLGQGVFGYTF. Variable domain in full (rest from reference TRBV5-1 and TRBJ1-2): KAGVTQTPRYLIKTRGQQVTLSCSPISGHRSVSWYQQTPGQGLQFLFEYFSETQRNKGNFPGRFSGRQFSNSRSEMNVSTLELGDSALYLCASSLGQGVFGYTFGSGTRLTVV.

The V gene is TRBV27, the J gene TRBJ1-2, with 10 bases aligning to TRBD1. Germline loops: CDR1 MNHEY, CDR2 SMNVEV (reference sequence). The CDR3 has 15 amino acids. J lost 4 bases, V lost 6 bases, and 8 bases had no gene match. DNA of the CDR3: TGTGCCAGCAGCGCTACCGGGACAGGGGTCTATGGCTACACCTTC. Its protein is CASSATGTGVYGYTF.

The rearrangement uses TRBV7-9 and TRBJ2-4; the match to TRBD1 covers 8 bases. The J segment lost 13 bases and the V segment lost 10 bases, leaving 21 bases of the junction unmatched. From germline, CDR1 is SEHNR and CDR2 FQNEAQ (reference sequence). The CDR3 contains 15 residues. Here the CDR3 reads CATASGGPFPNEQYF. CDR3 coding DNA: TGTGCCACAGCCTCAGGGGGCCCTTTTCCTAATGAGCAGTACTTC.

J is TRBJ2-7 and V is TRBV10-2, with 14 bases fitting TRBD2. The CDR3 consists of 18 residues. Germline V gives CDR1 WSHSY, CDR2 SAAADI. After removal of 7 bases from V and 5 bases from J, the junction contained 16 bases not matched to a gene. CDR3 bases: TGCGCCAGCAATAATCCGGGACTAGCGGGAGCCGGGAGGAACGAGCAGTACTTC. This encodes CASNNPGLAGAGRNEQYF.

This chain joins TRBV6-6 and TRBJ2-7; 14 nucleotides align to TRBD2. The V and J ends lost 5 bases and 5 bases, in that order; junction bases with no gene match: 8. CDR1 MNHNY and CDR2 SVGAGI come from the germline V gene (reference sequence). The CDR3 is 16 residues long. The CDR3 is CASSKGTSGSVDEQYF. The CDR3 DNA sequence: TGTGCCAGCAGTAAGGGGACTAGCGGGAGTGTCGACGAGCAGTACTTC.

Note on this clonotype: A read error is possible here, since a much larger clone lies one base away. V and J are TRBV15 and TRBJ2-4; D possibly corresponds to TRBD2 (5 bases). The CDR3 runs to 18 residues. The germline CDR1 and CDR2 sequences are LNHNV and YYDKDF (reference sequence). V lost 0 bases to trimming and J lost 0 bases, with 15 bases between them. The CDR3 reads CATSRDLAGRLAKNIQYF. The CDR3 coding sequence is TGTGCCACCAGCAGAGACCTCGCGGGCAGATTAGCCAAAAACATTCAGTACTTC.

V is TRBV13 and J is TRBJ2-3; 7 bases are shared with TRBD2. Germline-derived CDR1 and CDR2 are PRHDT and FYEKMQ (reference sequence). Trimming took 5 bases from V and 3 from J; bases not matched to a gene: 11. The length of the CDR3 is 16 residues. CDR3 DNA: TGTGCCAGCAGCCCAACCAGAGCTAGCGGTACAGATACGCAGTATTTT. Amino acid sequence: CASSPTRASGTDTQYF.

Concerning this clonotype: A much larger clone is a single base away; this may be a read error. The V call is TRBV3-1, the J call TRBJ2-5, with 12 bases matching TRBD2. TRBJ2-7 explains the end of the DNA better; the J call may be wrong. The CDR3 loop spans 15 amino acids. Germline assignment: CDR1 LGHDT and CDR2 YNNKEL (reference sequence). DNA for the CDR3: TGTGCCAGCAGCCCCGCTAGCGGGGGGGACTACGAGCAGTACTTC. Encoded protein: CASSPASGGDYEQYF.

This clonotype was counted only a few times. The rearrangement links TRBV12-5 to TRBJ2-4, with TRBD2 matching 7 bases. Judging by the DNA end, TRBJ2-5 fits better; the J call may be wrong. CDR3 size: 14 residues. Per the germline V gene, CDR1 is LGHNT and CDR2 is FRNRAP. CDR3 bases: TGTGCTAGTGGTTTGGGGGTAGCGGGTAAGACCCAGTACTTC. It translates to CASGLGVAGKTQYF.

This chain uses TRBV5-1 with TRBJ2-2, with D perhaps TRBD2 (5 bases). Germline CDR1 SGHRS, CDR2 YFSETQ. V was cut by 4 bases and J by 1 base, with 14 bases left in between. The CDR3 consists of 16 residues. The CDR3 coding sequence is TGCGCCAGCAGCCTTCTAGACACTAGGAACACCGGGGAGCTGTTTTTT. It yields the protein CASSLLDTRNTGELFF.

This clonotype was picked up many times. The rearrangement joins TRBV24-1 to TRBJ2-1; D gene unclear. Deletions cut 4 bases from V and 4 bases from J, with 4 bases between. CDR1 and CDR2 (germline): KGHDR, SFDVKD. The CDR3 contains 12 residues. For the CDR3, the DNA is TGTGCCACCAGTGAGGGTTACAATGAGCAGTTCTTC. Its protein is CATSEGYNEQFF.

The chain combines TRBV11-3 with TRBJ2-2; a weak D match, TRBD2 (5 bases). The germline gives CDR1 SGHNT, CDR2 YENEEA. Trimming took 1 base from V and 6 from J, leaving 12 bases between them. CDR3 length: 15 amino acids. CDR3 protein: CASSLGSEGAGELFF. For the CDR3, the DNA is TGTGCCAGCAGCTTAGGGTCCGAGGGTGCCGGGGAGCTGTTTTTT.

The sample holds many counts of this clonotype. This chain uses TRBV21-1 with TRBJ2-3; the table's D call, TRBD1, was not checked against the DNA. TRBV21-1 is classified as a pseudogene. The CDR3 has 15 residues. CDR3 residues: CASSNLTGMADTQYF. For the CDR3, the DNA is TGTGCCAGCAGCAATCTTACAGGGATGGCAGATACGCAGTATTTT.

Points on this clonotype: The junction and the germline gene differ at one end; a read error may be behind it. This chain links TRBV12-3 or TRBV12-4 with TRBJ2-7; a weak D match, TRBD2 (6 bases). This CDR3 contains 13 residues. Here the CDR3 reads CASHRSGSYGQYF. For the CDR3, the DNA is TGTGCCTCCCACAGGAGCGGGTCTTACGGGCAGTACTTC.

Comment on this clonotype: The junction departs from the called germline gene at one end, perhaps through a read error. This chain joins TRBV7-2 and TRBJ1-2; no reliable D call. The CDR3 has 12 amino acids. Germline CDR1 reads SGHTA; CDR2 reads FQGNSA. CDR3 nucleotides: TGTGCCAGCAGCGCCATGGGTTATGACTACACCTTC. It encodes CASSAMGYDYTF. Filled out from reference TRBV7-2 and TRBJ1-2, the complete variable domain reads GAGVSQSPSNKVTEKGKDVELRCDPISGHTALYWYRQSLGQGLEFLIYFQGNSAPDKSGLPSDRFSAERTGGSVSTLTIQRTQQEDSAVYLCASSAMGYDYTFGSGTRLTVV.

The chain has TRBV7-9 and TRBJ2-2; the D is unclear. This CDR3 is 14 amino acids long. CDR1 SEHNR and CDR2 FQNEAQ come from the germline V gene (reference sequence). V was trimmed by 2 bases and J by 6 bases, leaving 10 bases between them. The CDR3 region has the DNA TGTGCCAGCAGCTTAATTGCGATCTCCGGGGAGCTGTTTTTT. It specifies CASSLIAISGELFF.

In nucleotides, the CDR3 is TGTGCCAGCAGTTTCGGTAACGCCGGGGAGCTGTTTTTT. Translated: CASSFGNAGELFF. The gene calls are TRBV27 and TRBJ2-2, with unresolved D. CDR1 is MNHEY, CDR2 SMNVEV, per germline (reference sequence). Trimming removed 3 bases at V and 6 bases at J, with 8 bases between. The CDR3 contains 13 residues.

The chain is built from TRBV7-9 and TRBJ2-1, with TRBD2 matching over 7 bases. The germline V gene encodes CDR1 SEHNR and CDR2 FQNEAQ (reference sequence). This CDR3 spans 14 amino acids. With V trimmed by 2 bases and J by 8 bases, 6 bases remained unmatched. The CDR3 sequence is CASSLFEGGDEQFF. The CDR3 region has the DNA TGTGCCAGCAGCTTATTTGAGGGAGGGGATGAGCAGTTCTTC. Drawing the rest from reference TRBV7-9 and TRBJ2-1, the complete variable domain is DTGVSQNPRHKITKRGQNVTFRCDPISEHNRLYWYRQTLGQGPEFLTYFQNEAQLEKSRLLSDRFSAERPKGSFSTLEIQRTEQGDSAMYLCASSLFEGGDEQFFGPGTRLTVL.

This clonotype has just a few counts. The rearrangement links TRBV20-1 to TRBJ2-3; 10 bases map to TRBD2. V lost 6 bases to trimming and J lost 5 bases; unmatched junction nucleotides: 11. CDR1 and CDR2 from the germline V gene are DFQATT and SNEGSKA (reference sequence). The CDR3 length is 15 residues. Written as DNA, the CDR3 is TGCAGTGCAACGATAGCGGGAGGAGGGGGAGATACGCAGTATTTT. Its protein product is CSATIAGGGGDTQYF.

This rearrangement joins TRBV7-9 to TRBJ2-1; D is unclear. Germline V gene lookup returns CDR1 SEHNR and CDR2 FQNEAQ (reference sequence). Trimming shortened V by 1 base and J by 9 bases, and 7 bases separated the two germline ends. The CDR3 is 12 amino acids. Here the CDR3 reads CASSLVGFEQFF. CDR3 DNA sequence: TGTGCCAGCAGCTTAGTCGGGTTTGAGCAGTTCTTC.

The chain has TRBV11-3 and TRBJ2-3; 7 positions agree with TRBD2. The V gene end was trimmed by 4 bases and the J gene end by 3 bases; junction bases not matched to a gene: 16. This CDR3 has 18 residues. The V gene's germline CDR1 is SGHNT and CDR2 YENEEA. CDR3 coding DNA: TGTGCCAGCAGCTCGCCCGAGGAAGCGGGAAGGCCTACAGATACGCAGTATTTT. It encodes CASSSPEEAGRPTDTQYF.

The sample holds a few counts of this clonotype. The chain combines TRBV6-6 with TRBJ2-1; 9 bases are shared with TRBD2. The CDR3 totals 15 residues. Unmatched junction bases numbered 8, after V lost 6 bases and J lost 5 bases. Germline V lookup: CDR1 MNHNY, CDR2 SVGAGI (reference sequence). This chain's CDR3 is CASRSGGLANNEQFF. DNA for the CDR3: TGTGCCAGCAGATCCGGGGGACTAGCTAACAATGAGCAGTTCTTC.